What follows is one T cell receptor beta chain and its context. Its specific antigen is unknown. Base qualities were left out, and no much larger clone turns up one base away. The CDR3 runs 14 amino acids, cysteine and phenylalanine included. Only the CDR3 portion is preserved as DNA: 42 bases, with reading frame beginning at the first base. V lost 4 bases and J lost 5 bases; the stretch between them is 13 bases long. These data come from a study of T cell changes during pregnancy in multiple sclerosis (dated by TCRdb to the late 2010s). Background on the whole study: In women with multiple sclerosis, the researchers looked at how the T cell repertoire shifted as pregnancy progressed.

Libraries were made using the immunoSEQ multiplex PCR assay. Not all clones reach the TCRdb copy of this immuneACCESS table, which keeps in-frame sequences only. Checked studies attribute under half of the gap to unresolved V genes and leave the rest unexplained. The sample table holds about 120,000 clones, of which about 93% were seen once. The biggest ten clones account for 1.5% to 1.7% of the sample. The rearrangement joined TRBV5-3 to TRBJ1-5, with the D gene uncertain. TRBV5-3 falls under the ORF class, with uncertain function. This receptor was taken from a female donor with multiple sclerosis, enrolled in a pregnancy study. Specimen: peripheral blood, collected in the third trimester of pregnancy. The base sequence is TGTGCCAGAAGCCAAACGCATCGGGATCAGCCCCAGCATTTT. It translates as CARSQTHRDQPQHF.